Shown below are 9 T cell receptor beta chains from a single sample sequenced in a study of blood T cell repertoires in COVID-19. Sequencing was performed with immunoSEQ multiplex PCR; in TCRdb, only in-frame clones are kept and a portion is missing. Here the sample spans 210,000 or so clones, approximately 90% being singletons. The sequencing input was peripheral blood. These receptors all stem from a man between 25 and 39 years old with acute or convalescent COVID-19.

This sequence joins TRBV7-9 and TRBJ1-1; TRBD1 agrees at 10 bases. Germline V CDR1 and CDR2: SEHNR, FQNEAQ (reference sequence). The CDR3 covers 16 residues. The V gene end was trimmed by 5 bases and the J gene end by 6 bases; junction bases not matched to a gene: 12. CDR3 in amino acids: CASSGPGQGRVPEAFF. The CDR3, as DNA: TGTGCCAGCAGCGGACCGGGACAGGGGAGAGTGCCTGAAGCTTTCTTT.

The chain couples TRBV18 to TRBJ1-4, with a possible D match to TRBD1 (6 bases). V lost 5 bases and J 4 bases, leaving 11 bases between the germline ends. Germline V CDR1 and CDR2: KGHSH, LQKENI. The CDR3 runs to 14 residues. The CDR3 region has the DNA TGTGCCAGCTCAGCGGGGGCGCGTAATGAAAAACTGTTTTTT. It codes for CASSAGARNEKLFF.

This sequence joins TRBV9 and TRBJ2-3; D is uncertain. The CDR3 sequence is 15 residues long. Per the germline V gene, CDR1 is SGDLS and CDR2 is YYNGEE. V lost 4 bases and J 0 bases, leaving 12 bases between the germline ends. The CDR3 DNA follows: TGTGCCAGCAGCCCCTCCCACTATAGCACAGATACGCAGTATTTT. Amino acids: CASSPSHYSTDTQYF.

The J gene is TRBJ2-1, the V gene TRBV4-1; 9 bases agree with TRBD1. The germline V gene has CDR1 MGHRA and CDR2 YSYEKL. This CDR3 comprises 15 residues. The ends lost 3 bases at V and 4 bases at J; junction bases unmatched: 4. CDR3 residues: CASSHPGQGYNEQFF. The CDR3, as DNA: TGCGCCAGCAGCCATCCAGGACAGGGGTACAATGAGCAGTTCTTC.

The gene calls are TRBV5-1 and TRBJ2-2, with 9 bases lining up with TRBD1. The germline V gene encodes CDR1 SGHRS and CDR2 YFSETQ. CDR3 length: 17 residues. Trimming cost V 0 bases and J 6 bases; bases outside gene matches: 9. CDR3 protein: CASSLGSWDREPGELFF. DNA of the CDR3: TGCGCCAGCAGCTTGGGATCGTGGGACAGGGAGCCCGGGGAGCTGTTTTTT.

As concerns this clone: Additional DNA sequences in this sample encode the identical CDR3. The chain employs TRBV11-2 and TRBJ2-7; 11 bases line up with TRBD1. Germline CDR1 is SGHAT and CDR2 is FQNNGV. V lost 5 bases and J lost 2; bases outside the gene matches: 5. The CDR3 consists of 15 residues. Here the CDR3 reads CASSIRDRGTYEQYF. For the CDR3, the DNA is TGTGCCAGCAGCATCCGGGACAGGGGGACCTACGAGCAGTACTTC. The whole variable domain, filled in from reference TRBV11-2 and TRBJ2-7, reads EAGVAQSPRYKIIEKRQSVAFWCNPISGHATLYWYQQILGQGPKLLIQFQNNGVVDDSQLPKDRFSAERLKGVDSTLKIQPAKLEDSAVYLCASSIRDRGTYEQYFGPGTRLTVT.

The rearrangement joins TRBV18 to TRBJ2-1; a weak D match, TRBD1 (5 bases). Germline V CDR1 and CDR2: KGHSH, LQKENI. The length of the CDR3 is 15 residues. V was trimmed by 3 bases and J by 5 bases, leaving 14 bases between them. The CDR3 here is CASSPQGSAHNEQFF. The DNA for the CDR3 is TGTGCCAGCTCACCTCAGGGCTCCGCTCACAATGAGCAGTTCTTC.

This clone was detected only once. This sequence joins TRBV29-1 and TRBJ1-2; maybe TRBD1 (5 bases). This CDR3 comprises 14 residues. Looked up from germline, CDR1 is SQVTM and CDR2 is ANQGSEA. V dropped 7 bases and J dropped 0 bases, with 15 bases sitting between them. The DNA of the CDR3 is TGCAGCGCGACAGATATTGGCGCTAACTATGGCTACACCTTC. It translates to CSATDIGANYGYTF. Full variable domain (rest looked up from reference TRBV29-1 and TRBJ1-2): SAVISQKPSRDICQRGTSLTIQCQVDSQVTMMFWYRQQPGQSLTLIATANQGSEATYESGFVIDKFPISRPNLTFSTLTVSNMSPEDSSIYLCSATDIGANYGYTFGSGTRLTVV.

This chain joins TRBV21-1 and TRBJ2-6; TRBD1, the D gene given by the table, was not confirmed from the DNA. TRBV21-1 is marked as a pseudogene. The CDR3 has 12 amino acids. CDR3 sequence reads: CASETGFAVLTF. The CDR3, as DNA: TGTGCCAGCGAGACAGGGTTTGCCGTCCTGACTTTC.